This T cell receptor beta chain was sequenced in a study of control samples from healthy donors and cancer patients. The data were produced by immunoSEQ multiplex PCR, yet TCRdb's version contains in-frame clones alone and is incomplete. The sample holds some 200,000 clones, about nine tenths seen once. Germline V CDR1 and CDR2: ENHRY, SYGVKD. This CDR3 comprises 14 residues. Between the trimmed V and J ends, which lost 5 bases and 0 bases, there was a span of 10 bases. The chain recombines TRBV10-3 with TRBJ2-5; tentatively, D is TRBD1 or TRBD2 (5 bases each). The sequence was obtained from a woman in her thirties in good health. The sequenced material came from blood. Written as DNA, the CDR3 is TGTGCCATCAGTCCCGGGACCCACCAAGAGACCCAGTACTTC. This translates into CAISPGTHQETQYF.